This note documents a single T cell receptor beta chain sequence. No alpha-beta pairing information exists for these sequences. Clones were sequenced by immunoSEQ multiplex PCR, and TCRdb holds only the in-frame ones, with some missing. The profile shows about 58,000 clones, approximately 85% of them singletons. CDR1 is LNHDA, CDR2 SQIVND, per germline (reference sequence). The CDR3 contains 15 residues. Trimming at V came to 2 bases and at J to 6 bases, leaving 10 bases not matched to a gene. Thawed, overnight-rested PBMC were stained with GMM-loaded CD1B tetramer, viability dye and anti-CD3, then sorted. The lipid loaded on the CD1B tetramers was C32 glucose monomycolate from Rhodococcus equi. Before cryopreservation, the sorted PBMC lost their CD14-expressing monocytes. Roughly 92,000 tetramer-negative cells were sorted from each donor. This sample is drawn from a study of T cells in tuberculosis.

Study findings and constraints: Low-affinity CD1B-GMM tetramer-binding T cells may have been missed.

Material for sequencing was CD1b-GMM tetramer-negative cells sorted from PBMCs. The V gene is TRBV19, the J gene TRBJ2-7; 7 bases fit TRBD1. The clonotype comes from an adult woman with latent tuberculosis. CDR3 nucleotide sequence: TGTGCCAGTAGTATAAAGGGGGCAGGAGGCTTCGAGCAGTACTTC. Its translation: CASSIKGAGGFEQYF. The full variable domain, in which reference TRBV19 and TRBJ2-7 provide the parts outside the CDR3, is DGGITQSPKYLFRKEGQNVTLSCEQNLNHDAMYWYRQDPGQGLRLIYYSQIVNDFQKGDIAEGYSVSREKKESFPLTVTSAQKNPTAFYLCASSIKGAGGFEQYFGPGTRLTVT.